The sequence of this T cell receptor (beta chain) was determined in a study of identical twins (dated by TCRdb to 2016 to 2018). As for the study more broadly: To test whether fetal clonotypes persist, this study deep-sequenced TCR alpha and beta repertoires from monozygotic twins, from unrelated adults of various ages, and from cord blood. To rule out contamination, replicate twin experiments were performed at different times with different library preparation protocols.

Library preparation used 5' RACE. Sequenced on an Illumina HiSeq 2000. Template switching added a universal primer binding site, and the final cDNA carried a unique molecular identifier that allowed TCR cDNA molecules to be counted accurately. Specific primers in the conserved constant-segment region were used to synthesize first-strand cDNA for TCR alpha and beta chains. To control for contamination, each cDNA library was double barcoded with a SMART-Mk sample barcode plus Illumina barcodes. TruSeq adapter sequences along with Illumina sample barcodes were introduced in two successive PCR steps. TCR alpha and beta cDNA libraries were sequenced on the Illumina HiSeq platform with custom primers. As for the original processing: MiGEC was used to process raw reads and extract unique molecular identifiers, and MiXCR was used to find CDR3 positions. Recombination models were inferred per individual with the repgenHMM and IGoR tools using an EM algorithm. The analysis of shared clonotypes was done with the tcR package in R, with sharing normalized by the product of cloneset sizes. To study raw recombination without the effects of thymic and clonal selection, out-of-frame nonproductive sequences were analyzed. TCRdb applied fastp at Q25 and MiXCR to the public reads, then kept only in-frame beta chains. Each CDR3 protein appears once, grouped with its most common genes and DNA. In this record, the V and J calls reflect TCRdb's handling and not the investigators' own analysis. This sample holds approximately 550,000 distinct CDR3 sequences; 20% to 25% were observed only once. The top ten constitute 0.48% of the sample.

Turning to this clonotype: It has no known antigen specificity. The record has no base qualities; no much larger clone is one base away.

CDR1 and CDR2 are read off the germline V gene (reference sequence) as LGHDT and YNNKEL. The CDR3 sequence holds 17 residues, the cysteine and phenylalanine included. Only the CDR3 DNA is retained, 51 bases long and in frame from the first base. V is cut by 1 base and J by 6 bases, and the space between the germline ends is 18 bases. Every donor was a healthy Caucasian. The twin cohort comprised three pairs of female monozygotic twins, all aged about 18 to 29 years. Positive isolation kits from Invitrogen were used to isolate CD4+ and CD8+ T cell populations. The study at large found these results: Invariant T cells such as MAIT and iNKT could partly confound zero-insertion analyses, although diverse VJ usage argued against such confounding for most clonotypes. The excess sharing between twins in beta out-of-frame sequences was weaker because fewer shared sequences reduced the signal-to-noise ratio. Fewer insertions were carried by abundant cord blood beta clonotypes; a weaker similar trend was observed in young adult naive repertoires, while no such trend was observed in memory repertoires. In monozygotic twins, out-of-frame TCR alpha sharing was systematically underestimated by recombination models, although the models agreed with sharing between unrelated individuals. Because the same donors could not be followed over many years, conclusions were based on cross-sectional statistical analysis. Compared with coincidental sharing between unrelated individuals, out-of-frame TCR alpha sequences shared between twins showed an excess of sequences with low generation probability.

In addition, the sample was reused for a study of yellow fever vaccine responses in identical twins. As the second study states: The T cell response to vaccination in identical twins was reported by the authors to appear partly convergent and partly personalized. In the study, vaccine-responding T cell clones were precisely tracked in identical twins.

This sequence uses TRBV3-1 and TRBJ2-2, with a tentative D call of TRBD1 or TRBD2, each matching 6 bases. This sequence was found in a woman between 18 and 29 years old in good health. Sequences were obtained from CD4+ T cells sorted from blood. CDR3 loop: CASSQAVWGARPGELFF. The DNA sequence is as follows: TGTGCCAGCAGCCAAGCTGTTTGGGGGGCCAGACCCGGGGAGCTGTTTTTT.